The text below deals with one T cell receptor beta chain. Its antigen is unidentified. These data belong to a study of cytomegalovirus exposure and HLA in healthy donors. Points from the study as a whole: With further analysis later on, most CMV-associated TCR beta chains appeared HLA-restricted. Researchers catalogued 164 TCR beta chains as cytomegalovirus-associated. When analyzed later, a missense DCLRE1C variant was found to be linked to TCR beta V- and J-gene trimming.

CDR3 length: 13 residues. CDR1 is GTSNPN, CDR2 SVGIG, per germline (reference sequence). V lost 0 bases and J 7 bases, leaving 10 bases between the germline ends. PCR used 60 Vbeta primers and 13 Jbeta primers. Generated by immunoSEQ multiplex PCR, the TCRdb table keeps only in-frame clones and is missing some. The profile shows 60,000 or so clones, approximately 83% of them singletons. The TCR originated in a man in his forties or fifties in good health and CMV-seronegative. The chain recombines TRBV30 with TRBJ2-1; TRBD2 is a possible D gene (6 bases). The sequenced sample was PBMCs. The CDR3 protein is CAWSVRAGNEQFF. CDR3 coding DNA: TGTGCCTGGAGTGTAAGGGCGGGGAATGAGCAGTTCTTC.